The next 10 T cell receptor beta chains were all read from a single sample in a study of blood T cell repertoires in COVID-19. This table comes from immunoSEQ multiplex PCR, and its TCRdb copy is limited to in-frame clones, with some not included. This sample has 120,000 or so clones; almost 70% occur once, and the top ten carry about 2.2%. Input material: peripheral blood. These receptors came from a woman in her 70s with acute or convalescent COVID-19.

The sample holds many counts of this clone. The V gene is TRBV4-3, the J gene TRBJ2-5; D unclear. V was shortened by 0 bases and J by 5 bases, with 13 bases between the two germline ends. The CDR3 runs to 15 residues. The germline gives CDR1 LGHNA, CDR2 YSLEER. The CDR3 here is CASSQDPEFSETQYF. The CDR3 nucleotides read TGCGCCAGCAGCCAAGATCCCGAGTTCTCGGAGACCCAGTACTTC.

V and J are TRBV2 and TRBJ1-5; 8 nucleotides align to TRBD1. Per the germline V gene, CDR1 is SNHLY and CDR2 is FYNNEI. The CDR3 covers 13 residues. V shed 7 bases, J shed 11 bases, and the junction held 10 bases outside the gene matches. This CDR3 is CASNSDRAQSQHF. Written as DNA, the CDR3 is TGTGCCAGCAACTCGGACAGGGCCCAATCCCAGCATTTT.

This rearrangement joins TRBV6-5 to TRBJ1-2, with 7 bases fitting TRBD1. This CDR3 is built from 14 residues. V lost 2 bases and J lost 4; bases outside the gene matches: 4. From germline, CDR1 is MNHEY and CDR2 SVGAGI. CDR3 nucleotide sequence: TGTGCCAGCAGTTACGACAGGGCTCCCTATGGCTACACCTTC. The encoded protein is CASSYDRAPYGYTF.

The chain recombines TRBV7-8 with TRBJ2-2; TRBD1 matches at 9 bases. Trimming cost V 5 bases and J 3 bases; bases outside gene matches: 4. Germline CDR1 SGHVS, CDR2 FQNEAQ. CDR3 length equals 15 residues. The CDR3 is CASSIRDRDTGELFF. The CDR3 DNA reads TGTGCCAGCAGCATCCGGGACAGGGACACCGGGGAGCTGTTTTTT.

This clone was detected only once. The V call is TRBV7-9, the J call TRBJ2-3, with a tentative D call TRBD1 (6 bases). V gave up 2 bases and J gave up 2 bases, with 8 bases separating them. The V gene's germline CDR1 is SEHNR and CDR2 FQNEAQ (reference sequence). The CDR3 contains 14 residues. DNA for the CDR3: TGTGCCAGCAGCTTACGACAGGTCACAGATACGCAGTATTTT. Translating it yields CASSLRQVTDTQYF.

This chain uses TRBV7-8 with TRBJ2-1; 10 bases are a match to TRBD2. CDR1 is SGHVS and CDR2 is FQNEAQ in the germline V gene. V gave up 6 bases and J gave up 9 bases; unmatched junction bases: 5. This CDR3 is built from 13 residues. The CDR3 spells CASSVAGGSEQFF. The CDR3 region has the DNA TGTGCCAGCAGTGTAGCGGGAGGAAGTGAGCAGTTCTTC.

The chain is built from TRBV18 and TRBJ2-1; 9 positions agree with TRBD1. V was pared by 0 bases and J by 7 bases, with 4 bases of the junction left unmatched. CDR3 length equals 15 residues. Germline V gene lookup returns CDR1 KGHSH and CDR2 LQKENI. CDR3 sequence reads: CASSPPGQGWNEQFF. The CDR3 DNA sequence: TGTGCCAGCTCACCACCGGGACAGGGCTGGAATGAGCAGTTCTTC. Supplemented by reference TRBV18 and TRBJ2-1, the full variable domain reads NAGVMQNPRHLVRRRGQEARLRCSPMKGHSHVYWYRQLPEEGLKFMVYLQKENIIDESGMPKERFSAEFPKEGPSILRIQQVVRGDSAAYFCASSPPGQGWNEQFFGPGTRLTVL.

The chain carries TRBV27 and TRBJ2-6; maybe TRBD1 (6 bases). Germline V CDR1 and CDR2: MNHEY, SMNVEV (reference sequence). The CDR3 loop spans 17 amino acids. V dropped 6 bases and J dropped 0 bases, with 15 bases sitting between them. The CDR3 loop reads CASSPGAGSSGANVLTF. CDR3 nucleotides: TGTGCCAGCAGCCCAGGGGCCGGTAGCTCTGGGGCCAACGTCCTGACTTTC.

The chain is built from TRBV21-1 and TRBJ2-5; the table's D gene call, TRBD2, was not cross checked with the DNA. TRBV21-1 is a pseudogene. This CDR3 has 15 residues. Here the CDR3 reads CASSKASGRATAQYF. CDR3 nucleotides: TGTGCCAGCAGCAAAGCTAGCGGGAGGGCCACGGCCCAGTACTTC.

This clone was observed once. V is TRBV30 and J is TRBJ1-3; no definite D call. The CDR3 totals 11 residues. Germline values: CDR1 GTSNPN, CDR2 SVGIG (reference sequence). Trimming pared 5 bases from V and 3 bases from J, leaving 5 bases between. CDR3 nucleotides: TGTGCCTGGGGGTATGGAAACACCATATATTTT. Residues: CAWGYGNTIYF.